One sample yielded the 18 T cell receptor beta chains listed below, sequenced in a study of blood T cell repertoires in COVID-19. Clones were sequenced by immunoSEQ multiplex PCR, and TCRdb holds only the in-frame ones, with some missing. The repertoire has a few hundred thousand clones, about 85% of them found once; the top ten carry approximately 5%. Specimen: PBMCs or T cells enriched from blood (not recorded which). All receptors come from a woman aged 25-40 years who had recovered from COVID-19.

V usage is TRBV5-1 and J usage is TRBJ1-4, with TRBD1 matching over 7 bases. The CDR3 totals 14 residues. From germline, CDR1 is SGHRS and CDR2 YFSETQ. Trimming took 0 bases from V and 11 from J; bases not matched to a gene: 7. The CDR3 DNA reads TGCGCCAGCAGCTTGGACAGGGGAGCGGTGAAACTGTTTTTT. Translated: CASSLDRGAVKLFF.

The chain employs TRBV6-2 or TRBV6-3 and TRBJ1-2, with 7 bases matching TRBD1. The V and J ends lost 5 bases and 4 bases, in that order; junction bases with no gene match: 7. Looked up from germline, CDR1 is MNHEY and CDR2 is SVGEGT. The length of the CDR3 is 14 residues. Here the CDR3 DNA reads TGTGCCAGCAGTCACCGAGACAGGGCCTATGGCTACACCTTC. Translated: CASSHRDRAYGYTF.

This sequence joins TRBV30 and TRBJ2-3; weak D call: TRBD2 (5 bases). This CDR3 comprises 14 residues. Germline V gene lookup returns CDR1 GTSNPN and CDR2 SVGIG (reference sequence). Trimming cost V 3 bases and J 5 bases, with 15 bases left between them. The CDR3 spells CAWSMGYGRDTQYF. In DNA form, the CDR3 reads TGTGCCTGGAGCATGGGCTATGGGAGAGATACGCAGTATTTT. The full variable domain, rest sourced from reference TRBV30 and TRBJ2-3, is SQTIHQWPATLVQPVGSPLSLECTVEGTSNPNLYWYRQAAGRGLQLLFYSVGIGQISSEVPQNLSASRPQDRQFILSSKKLLLSDSGFYLCAWSMGYGRDTQYFGPGTRLTVL.

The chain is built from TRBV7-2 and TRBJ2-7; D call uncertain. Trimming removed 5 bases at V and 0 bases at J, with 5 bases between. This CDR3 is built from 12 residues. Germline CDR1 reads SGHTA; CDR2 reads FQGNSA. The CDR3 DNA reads TGTGCCAGCAGCGGCAGCTCCTACGAGCAGTACTTC. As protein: CASSGSSYEQYF.

The CDR3 nucleotides are TGTGCCAGCAGCCTTACTTCGTTAAATGAGCAGTTCTTC. Residues: CASSLTSLNEQFF. The chain combines TRBV6-5 with TRBJ2-1; D is unresolved. The V gene's germline CDR1 is MNHEY and CDR2 SVGAGI. Between the trimmed V and J ends, which lost 6 bases and 7 bases, there was a span of 13 bases. The CDR3 length is 13 residues.

The CDR3 DNA reads as TGCGCCAGCAGCCAAGGGTTTGGGGGGGGCTCCGGCTATGGCTACACCTTC. Residues: CASSQGFGGGSGYGYTF. The J gene is TRBJ1-2, the V gene TRBV4-3, with D perhaps TRBD1 (6 bases). The CDR3 contains 17 residues. Germline V gene lookup returns CDR1 LGHNA and CDR2 YSLEER. The V end was cut by 1 base, the J end by 4 bases, with 19 bases between.

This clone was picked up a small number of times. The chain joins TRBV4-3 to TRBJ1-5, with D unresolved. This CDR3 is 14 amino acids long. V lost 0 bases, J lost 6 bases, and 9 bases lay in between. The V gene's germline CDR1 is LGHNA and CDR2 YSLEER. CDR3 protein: CASSQDRVGQPQHF. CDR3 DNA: TGCGCCAGCAGCCAAGATCGGGTAGGTCAGCCCCAGCATTTT.

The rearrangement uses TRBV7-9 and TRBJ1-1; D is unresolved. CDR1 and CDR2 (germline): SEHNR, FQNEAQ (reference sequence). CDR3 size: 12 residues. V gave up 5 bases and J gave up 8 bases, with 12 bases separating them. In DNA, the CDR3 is TGTGCCAGCAGCGGAGGGAGCGGAGAAGCTTTCTTT. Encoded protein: CASSGGSGEAFF.

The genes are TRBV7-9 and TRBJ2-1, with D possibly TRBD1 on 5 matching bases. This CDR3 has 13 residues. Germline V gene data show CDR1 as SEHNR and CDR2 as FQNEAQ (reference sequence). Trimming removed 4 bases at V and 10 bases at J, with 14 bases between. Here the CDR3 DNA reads TGTGCCAGCAGCTCGACAGCCCGCCCGGAGCAGTTCTTC. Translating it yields CASSSTARPEQFF.

The CDR3 protein is CASSLGHNSNQPQHF. The CDR3 DNA is TGTGCCAGCAGCTTAGGCCACAATAGCAATCAGCCCCAGCATTTT. This chain uses TRBV11-2 with TRBJ1-5; D gene ambiguous. Germline CDR1 is SGHAT and CDR2 is FQNNGV. This CDR3 contains 15 residues. V lost 1 base to trimming and J lost 0 bases, with 7 bases between them.

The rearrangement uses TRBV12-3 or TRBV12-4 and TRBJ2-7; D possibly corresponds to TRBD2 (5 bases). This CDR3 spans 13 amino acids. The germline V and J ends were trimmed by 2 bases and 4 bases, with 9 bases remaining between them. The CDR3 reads CASSLLSGYEQYF. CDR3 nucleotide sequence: TGTGCCAGCAGTTTATTATCGGGGTACGAGCAGTACTTC.

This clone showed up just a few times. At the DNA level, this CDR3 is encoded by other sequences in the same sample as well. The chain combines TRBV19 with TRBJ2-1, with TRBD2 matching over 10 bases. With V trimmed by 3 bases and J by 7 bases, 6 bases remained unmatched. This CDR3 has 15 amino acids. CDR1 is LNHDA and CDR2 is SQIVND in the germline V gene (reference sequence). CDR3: CASSILAGGLNEQFF. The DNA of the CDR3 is TGTGCCAGTAGTATCTTAGCGGGGGGCTTGAATGAGCAGTTCTTC.

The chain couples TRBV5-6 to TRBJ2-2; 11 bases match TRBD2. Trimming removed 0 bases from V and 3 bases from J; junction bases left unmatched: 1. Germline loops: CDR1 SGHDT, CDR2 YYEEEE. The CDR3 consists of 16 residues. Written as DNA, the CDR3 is TGTGCCAGCAGCTTGGAACTAGCGGGGGACACCGGGGAGCTGTTTTTT. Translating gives CASSLELAGDTGELFF. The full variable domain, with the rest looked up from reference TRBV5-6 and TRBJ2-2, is DAGVTQSPTHLIKTRGQQVTLRCSPKSGHDTVSWYQQALGQGPQFIFQYYEEEERQRGNFPDRFSGHQFPNYSSELNVNALLLGDSALYLCASSLELAGDTGELFFGEGSRLTVL.

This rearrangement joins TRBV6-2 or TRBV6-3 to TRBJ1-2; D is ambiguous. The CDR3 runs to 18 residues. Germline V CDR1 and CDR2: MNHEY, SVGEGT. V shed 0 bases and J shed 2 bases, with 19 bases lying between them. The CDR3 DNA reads TGTGCCAGCAGTTACTCGAGAGTATCGGAGGCGGGCAACTATGGCTACACCTTC. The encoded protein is CASSYSRVSEAGNYGYTF.

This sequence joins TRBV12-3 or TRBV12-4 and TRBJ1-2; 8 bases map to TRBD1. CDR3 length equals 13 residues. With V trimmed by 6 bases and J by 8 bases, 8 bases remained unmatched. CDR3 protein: CASRDGQGRGYTF. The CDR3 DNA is TGTGCCAGCAGGGACGGACAGGGTAGGGGCTACACCTTC.

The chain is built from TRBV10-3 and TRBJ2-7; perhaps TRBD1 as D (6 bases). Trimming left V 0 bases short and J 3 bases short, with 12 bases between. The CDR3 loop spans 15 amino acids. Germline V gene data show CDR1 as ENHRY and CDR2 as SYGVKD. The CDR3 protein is CAISESRQEHYEQYF. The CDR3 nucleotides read TGTGCCATCAGTGAGTCGAGACAGGAACACTACGAGCAGTACTTC.

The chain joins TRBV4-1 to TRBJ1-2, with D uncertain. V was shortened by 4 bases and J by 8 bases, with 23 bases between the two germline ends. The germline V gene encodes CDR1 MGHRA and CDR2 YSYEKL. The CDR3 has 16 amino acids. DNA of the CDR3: TGCGCCAGCAGCCCCCTAGGGCTGGGAGCCGGTAGGGGCTACACCTTC. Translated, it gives CASSPLGLGAGRGYTF.

The CDR3 spells CASSLGTTVSGYGYTF. The CDR3 DNA is TGTGCCAGCAGCCTCGGTACGACAGTCAGTGGCTATGGCTACACCTTC. The chain has TRBV7-3 and TRBJ1-2; perhaps TRBD1 as D (5 bases). Trimming removed 5 bases at V and 4 bases at J, with 20 bases between. This CDR3 has 16 amino acids. Looked up from germline, CDR1 is SGHTA and CDR2 is FQGTGA.